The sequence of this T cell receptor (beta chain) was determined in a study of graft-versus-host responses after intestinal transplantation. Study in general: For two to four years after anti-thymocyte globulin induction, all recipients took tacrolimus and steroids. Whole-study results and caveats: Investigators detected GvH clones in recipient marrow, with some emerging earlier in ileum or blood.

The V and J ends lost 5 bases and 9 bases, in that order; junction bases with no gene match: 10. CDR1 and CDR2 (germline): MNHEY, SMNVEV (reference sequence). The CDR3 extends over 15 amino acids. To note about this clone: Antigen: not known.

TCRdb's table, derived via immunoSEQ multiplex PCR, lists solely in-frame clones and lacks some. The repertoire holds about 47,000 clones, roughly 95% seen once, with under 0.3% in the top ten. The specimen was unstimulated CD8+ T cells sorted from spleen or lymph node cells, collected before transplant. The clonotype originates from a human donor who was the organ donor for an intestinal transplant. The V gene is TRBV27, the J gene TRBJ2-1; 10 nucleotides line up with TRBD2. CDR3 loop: CASSPGLALGGEQFF. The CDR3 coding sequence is TGTGCCAGCAGTCCGGGACTAGCGCTTGGCGGTGAGCAGTTCTTC.